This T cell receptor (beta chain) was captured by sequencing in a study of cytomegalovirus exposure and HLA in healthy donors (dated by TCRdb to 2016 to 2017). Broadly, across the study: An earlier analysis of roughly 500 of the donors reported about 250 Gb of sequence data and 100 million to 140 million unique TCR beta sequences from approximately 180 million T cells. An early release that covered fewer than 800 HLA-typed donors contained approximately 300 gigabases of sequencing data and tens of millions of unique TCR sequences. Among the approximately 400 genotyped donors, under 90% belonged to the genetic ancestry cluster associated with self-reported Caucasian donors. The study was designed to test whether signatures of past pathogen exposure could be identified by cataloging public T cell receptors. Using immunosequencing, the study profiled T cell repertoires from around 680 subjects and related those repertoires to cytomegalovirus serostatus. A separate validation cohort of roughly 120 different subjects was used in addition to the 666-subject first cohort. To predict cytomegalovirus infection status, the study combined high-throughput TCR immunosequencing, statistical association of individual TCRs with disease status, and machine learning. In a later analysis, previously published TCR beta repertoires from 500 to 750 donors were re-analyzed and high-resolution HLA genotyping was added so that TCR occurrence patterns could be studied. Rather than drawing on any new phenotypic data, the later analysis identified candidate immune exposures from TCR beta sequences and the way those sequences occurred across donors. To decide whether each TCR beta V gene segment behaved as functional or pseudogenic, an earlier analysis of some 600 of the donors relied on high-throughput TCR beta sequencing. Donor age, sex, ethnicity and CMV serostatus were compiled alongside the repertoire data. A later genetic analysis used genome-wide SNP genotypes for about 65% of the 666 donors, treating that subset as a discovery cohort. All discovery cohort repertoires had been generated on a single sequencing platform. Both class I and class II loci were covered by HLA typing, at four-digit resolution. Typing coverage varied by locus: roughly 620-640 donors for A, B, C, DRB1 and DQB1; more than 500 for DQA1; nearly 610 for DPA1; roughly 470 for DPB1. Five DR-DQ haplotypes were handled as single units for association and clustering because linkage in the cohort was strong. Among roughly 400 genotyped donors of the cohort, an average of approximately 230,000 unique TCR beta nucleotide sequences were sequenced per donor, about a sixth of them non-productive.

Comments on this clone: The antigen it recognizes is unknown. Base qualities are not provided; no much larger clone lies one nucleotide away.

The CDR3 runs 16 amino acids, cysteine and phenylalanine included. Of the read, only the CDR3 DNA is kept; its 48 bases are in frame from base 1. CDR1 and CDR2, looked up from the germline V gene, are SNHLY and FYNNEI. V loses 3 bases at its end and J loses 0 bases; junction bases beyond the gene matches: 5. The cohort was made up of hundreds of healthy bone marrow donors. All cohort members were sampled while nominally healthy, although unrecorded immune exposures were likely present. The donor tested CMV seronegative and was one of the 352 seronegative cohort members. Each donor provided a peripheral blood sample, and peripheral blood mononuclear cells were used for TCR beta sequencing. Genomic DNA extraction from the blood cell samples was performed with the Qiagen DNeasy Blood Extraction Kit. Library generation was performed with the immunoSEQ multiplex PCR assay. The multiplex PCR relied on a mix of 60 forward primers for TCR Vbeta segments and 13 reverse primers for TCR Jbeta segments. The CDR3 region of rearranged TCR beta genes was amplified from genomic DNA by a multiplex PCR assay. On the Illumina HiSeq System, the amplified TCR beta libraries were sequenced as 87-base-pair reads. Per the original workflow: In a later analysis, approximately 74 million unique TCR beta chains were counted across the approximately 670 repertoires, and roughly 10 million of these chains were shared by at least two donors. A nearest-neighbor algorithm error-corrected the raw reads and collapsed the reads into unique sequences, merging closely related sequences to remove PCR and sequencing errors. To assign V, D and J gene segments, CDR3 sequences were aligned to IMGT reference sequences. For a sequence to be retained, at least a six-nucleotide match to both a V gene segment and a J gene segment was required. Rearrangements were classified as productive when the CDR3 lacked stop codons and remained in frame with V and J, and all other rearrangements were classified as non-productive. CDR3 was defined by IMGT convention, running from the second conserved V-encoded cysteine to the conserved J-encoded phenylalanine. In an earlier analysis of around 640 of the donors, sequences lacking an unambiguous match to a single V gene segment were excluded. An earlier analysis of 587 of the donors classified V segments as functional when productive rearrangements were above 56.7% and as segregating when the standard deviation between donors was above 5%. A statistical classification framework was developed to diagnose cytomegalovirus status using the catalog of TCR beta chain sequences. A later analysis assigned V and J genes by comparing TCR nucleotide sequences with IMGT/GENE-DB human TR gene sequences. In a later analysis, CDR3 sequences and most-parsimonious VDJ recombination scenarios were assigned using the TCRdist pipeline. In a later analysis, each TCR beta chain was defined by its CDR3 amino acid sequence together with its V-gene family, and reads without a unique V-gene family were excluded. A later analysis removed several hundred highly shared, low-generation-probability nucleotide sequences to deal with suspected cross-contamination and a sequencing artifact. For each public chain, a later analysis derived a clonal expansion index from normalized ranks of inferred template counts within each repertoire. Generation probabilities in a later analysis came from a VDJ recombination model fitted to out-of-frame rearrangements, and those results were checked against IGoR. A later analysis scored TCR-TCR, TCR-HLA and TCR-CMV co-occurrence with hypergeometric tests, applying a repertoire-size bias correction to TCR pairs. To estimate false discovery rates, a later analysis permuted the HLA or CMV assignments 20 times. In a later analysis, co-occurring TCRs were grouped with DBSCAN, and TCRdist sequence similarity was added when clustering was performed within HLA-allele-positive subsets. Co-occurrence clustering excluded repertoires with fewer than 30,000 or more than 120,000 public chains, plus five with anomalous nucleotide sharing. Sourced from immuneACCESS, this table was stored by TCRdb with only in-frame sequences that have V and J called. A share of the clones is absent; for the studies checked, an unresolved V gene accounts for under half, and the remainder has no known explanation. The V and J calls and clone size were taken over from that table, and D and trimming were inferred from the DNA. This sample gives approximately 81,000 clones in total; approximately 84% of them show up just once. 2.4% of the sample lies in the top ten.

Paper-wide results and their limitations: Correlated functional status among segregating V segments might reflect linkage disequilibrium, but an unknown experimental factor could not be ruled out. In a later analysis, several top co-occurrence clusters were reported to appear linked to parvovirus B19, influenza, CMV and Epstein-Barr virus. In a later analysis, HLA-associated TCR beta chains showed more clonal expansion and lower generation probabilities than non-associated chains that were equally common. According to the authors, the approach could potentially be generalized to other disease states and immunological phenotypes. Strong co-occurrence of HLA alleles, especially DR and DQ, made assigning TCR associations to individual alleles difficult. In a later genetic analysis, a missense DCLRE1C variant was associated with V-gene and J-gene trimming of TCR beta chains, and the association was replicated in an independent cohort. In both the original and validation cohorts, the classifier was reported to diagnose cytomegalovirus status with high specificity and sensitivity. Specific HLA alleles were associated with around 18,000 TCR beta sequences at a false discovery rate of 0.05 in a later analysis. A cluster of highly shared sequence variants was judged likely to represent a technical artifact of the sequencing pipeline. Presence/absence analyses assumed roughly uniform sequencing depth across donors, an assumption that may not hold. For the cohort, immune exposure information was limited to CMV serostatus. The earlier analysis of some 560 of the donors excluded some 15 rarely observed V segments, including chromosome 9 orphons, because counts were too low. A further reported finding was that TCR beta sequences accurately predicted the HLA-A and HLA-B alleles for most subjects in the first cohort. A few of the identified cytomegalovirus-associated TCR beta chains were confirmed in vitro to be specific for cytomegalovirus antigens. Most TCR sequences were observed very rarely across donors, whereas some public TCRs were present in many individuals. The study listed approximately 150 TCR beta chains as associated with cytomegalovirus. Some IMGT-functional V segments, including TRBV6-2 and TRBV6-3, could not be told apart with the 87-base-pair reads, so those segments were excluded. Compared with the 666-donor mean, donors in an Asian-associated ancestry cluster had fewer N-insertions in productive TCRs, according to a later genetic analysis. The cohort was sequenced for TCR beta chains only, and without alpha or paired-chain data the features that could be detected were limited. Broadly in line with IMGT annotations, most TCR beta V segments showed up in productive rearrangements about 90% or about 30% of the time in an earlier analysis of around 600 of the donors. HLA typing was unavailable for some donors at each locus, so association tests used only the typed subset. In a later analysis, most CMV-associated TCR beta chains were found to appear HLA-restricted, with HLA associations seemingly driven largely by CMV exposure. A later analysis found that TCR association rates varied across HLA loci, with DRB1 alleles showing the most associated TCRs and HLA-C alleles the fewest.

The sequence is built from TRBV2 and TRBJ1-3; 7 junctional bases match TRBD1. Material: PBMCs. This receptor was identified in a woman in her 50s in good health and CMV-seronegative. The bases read TGTGCCAGCAGTGAGGACAGGACCACCTCTGGAAACACCATATATTTT. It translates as CASSEDRTTSGNTIYF.